The 32 T cell receptor beta chains given below trace back to one sample, sequenced in a study of T cells after yellow fever vaccination. TCRdb redid the calling of the 5' RACE reads with MiXCR, one entry per CDR3 protein. The sample records 320,000 or so distinct CDR3 sequences, around 8.1% being singletons. The input for sequencing was PBMCs, taken more than 40 days after the first yellow fever vaccination. These receptor sequences come from a man younger than 35 who received the YFV17D yellow fever vaccine.

This clonotype was counted only a few times. DNA for the CDR3: TGTGCCAGCAGCCCTGGGACAGGGCGTAATTCACCCCTCCACTTT. This encodes CASSPGTGRNSPLHF. This chain uses TRBV7-2 with TRBJ1-6, with 9 bases that match TRBD1. Germline V CDR1 and CDR2: SGHTA, FQGNSA. This CDR3 has 15 residues. V was clipped by 5 bases and J by 6 bases; unmatched bases: 5.

This clonotype has just a few counts. The chain combines TRBV20-1 with TRBJ1-1; maybe TRBD1 (5 bases). Germline V lookup: CDR1 DFQATT, CDR2 SNEGSKA (reference sequence). The CDR3 sequence is 12 residues long. Trimming stripped 5 bases from V and 0 bases from J, with 7 bases between. CDR3 in amino acids: CSAGTVNTEAFF. The CDR3 DNA sequence: TGCAGTGCTGGGACCGTGAACACTGAAGCTTTCTTT.

V and J are TRBV5-4 and TRBJ2-7; maybe TRBD2 (5 bases). The V and J ends lost 0 bases and 5 bases respectively, with 9 bases between them. In germline, CDR1 is SGHNT, CDR2 YYREEE (reference sequence). The CDR3 length is 13 residues. The CDR3 DNA reads as TGTGCCAGCAGCTTGGCCGGGATGCACGAGCAGTACTTC. This translates into CASSLAGMHEQYF.

The rearrangement links TRBV18 to TRBJ1-5, with D maybe TRBD1 (6 bases). The germline CDR1 and CDR2 sequences are KGHSH and LQKENI. V lost 5 bases and J 2 bases, leaving 22 bases between the germline ends. The CDR3 spans 18 residues. Here the CDR3 reads CASSATGPSFVGNQPQHF. In nucleotides, the CDR3 is TGTGCCAGCTCAGCCACAGGGCCGTCTTTTGTAGGCAATCAGCCCCAGCATTTT.

This chain joins TRBV20-1 and TRBJ2-1; maybe TRBD2 (6 bases). This CDR3 has 14 amino acids. Germline CDR1 reads DFQATT; CDR2 reads SNEGSKA (reference sequence). The V and J ends lost 6 bases and 2 bases respectively, with 14 bases between them. As DNA, the CDR3 is TGCAGTGCCCGGATAGCGGTTACCTACAATGAGCAGTTCTTC. Translated: CSARIAVTYNEQFF.

This clonotype was seen a handful of times. V is TRBV5-1 and J is TRBJ1-5; no reliable D call. The CDR3 totals 13 residues. Germline lookup yields CDR1 SGHRS and CDR2 YFSETQ. With 4 bases removed from V and 4 bases from J, the gap between germline ends came to 9 bases. For the CDR3, the DNA is TGCGCCAGCAGCCAAGACTATAATCAGCCCCAGCATTTT. This codes for CASSQDYNQPQHF.

This clonotype turned up a few times. V usage is TRBV5-1 and J usage is TRBJ2-2; weak D call: TRBD1 (7 bases). Deletions cut 4 bases from V and 2 bases from J, with 15 bases between. CDR3 length: 16 residues. Germline CDR1 reads SGHRS; CDR2 reads YFSETQ. The CDR3 region has the DNA TGCGCCAGCAGCCACGCGGAGGGGGCCAACACCGGGGAGCTGTTTTTT. It encodes CASSHAEGANTGELFF.

Only a few counts were recorded for this clonotype. The genes are TRBV7-3 and TRBJ2-6; TRBD2 is a possible D gene (6 bases). The ends were cut back, 5 bases at V and 0 bases at J, with 11 bases in the middle. This CDR3 has 16 residues. The germline V gene encodes CDR1 SGHTA and CDR2 FQGTGA. Written as DNA, the CDR3 is TGTGCCAGCAGCCCGGGACTTCACTCTGGGGCCAACGTCCTGACTTTC. Residues: CASSPGLHSGANVLTF.

This clonotype occurred many times. The rearrangement joins TRBV6-5 to TRBJ1-2; no clear D. CDR1 MNHEY and CDR2 SVGAGI come from the germline V gene. This CDR3 has 13 amino acids. Between the trimmed V and J ends, which lost 2 bases and 2 bases, there was a span of 6 bases. CDR3 DNA sequence: TGTGCCAGCAGTTACGGACGGAACTATGGCTACACCTTC. Protein product: CASSYGRNYGYTF.

This clonotype was seen a few times. This chain links TRBV30 with TRBJ1-1; D unclear. V lost 1 base to trimming and J lost 12 bases, with 12 bases between them. This CDR3 contains 11 residues. The germline V gene encodes CDR1 GTSNPN and CDR2 SVGIG (reference sequence). CDR3 DNA sequence: TGTGCCTGGAGTGCACCCGGGCCTACTTTCTTT. Protein product: CAWSAPGPTFF.

The chain combines TRBV7-2 with TRBJ2-1; D could derive from TRBD1 or TRBD2 (5 bases each). Germline V CDR1 and CDR2: SGHTA, FQGNSA. The CDR3 is made up of 15 amino acids. The V and J ends lost 4 bases and 0 bases respectively, with 10 bases between them. Here the CDR3 reads CASSWDLSSYNEQFF. Written as DNA, the CDR3 is TGTGCCAGCAGCTGGGACCTAAGCTCCTACAATGAGCAGTTCTTC.

The V gene is TRBV15, the J gene TRBJ1-6; D is ambiguous. CDR1 and CDR2 from the germline V gene are LNHNV and YYDKDF (reference sequence). V dropped 5 bases and J dropped 2 bases, with 7 bases sitting between them. CDR3 length: 14 amino acids. The CDR3: CATSWKAYNSPLHF. The CDR3, as DNA: TGTGCCACCAGCTGGAAGGCCTATAATTCACCCCTCCACTTT.

J is TRBJ2-1 and V is TRBV11-2; 12 bases map to TRBD2. Germline V gene sequence: CDR1 SGHAT, CDR2 FQNNGV. With V trimmed by 2 bases and J by 8 bases, 4 bases remained unmatched. There are 15 residues in the CDR3. The CDR3 bases are TGTGCCAGCAGCTTAACTAGCGGGGGGATTCATGAGCAGTTCTTC. It is translated as CASSLTSGGIHEQFF. Filled out from reference TRBV11-2 and TRBJ2-1, the complete variable domain reads EAGVAQSPRYKIIEKRQSVAFWCNPISGHATLYWYQQILGQGPKLLIQFQNNGVVDDSQLPKDRFSAERLKGVDSTLKIQPAKLEDSAVYLCASSLTSGGIHEQFFGPGTRLTVL.

The genes are TRBV12-3 or TRBV12-4 and TRBJ2-2; 8 bases fit TRBD2. Trimming at V came to 3 bases and at J to 3 bases, leaving 3 bases not matched to a gene. This CDR3 contains 15 residues. DNA for the CDR3: TGTGCCAGCAGTTTGGCTAGCGGGCACACCGGGGAGCTGTTTTTT. Translating gives CASSLASGHTGELFF.

V usage is TRBV6-1 and J usage is TRBJ1-2; 8 positions match TRBD1. J gave up 4 bases and V 5 bases, and 6 bases lay outside the gene matches. The CDR3 has 14 residues. Germline-derived CDR1 and CDR2 are MNHNS and SASEGT. The CDR3, as DNA: TGTGCCAGCAGTCCACAGGGGGATGGCTATGGCTACACCTTC. Translation: CASSPQGDGYGYTF.

The chain carries TRBV19 and TRBJ1-1, with D unresolved. This CDR3 is built from 13 residues. Germline lookup yields CDR1 LNHDA and CDR2 SQIVND (reference sequence). Deletions cut 7 bases from V and 0 bases from J, with 9 bases between. The chain's CDR3 is CASKGGLNTEAFF. DNA of the CDR3: TGTGCCAGTAAGGGAGGTTTGAACACTGAAGCTTTCTTT.

In its sample, this clonotype was seen a few times. This chain links TRBV7-6 with TRBJ2-5; 9 nucleotides align to TRBD2. Germline-derived CDR1 and CDR2 are SGHVS and FNYEAQ. The CDR3 loop spans 15 amino acids. The junction had 10 bases not matched to a gene; V was cut back by 5 bases and J by 6 bases. CDR3 loop: CASSLRGGGAKTQYF. CDR3 nucleotide sequence: TGTGCCAGCAGCCTCCGTGGCGGGGGGGCTAAGACCCAGTACTTC.

In this sample, this clonotype turned up a few times. This chain joins TRBV4-3 and TRBJ2-2; D is unclear. V was clipped by 1 base and J by 5 bases, with 17 bases between them. This CDR3 has 17 residues. In germline, CDR1 is LGHNA, CDR2 YSLEER. Here the CDR3 reads CASSQGGTDQSTGELFF. The CDR3, as DNA: TGCGCCAGCAGCCAAGGGGGTACAGACCAATCAACCGGGGAGCTGTTTTTT.

A few counts support this clonotype. The chain combines TRBV27 with TRBJ2-3; 10 bases match TRBD2. V lost 4 bases to trimming and J lost 5 bases; unmatched junction nucleotides: 6. Germline CDR1 MNHEY, CDR2 SMNVEV (reference sequence). This CDR3 comprises 15 residues. The CDR3 loop reads CASSSLAGKVDTQYF. The CDR3 nucleotides are TGTGCCAGCAGTTCACTAGCGGGGAAGGTAGATACGCAGTATTTT.

This chain connects TRBV12-3 or TRBV12-4 to TRBJ1-1, with a tentative D call TRBD1 (6 bases). This CDR3 region has 12 residues. The V end lost 5 bases, the J end lost 9 bases, and 13 bases lay between the germline ends. CDR3 residues: CASSPNRAQAFF. The DNA of the CDR3 is TGTGCCAGCAGTCCAAACAGGGCTCAAGCTTTCTTT.

The table lists this clonotype with a few counts. The V and J genes are TRBV7-9 and TRBJ2-7; possible D gene TRBD1, 6 bases. The ends were cut back, 5 bases at V and 3 bases at J, with 11 bases in the middle. This CDR3 is built from 13 residues. Per germline, CDR1 SEHNR and CDR2 FQNEAQ (reference sequence). CDR3 sequence: CASSRSDSYEQYF. CDR3 DNA sequence: TGTGCCAGCAGCCGCTCGGACAGCTACGAGCAGTACTTC.

This clonotype was counted only a few times. The chain is built from TRBV11-1 and TRBJ1-6; TRBD1 aligns across 7 bases. The junction had 6 bases not matched to a gene; V was cut back by 6 bases and J by 7 bases. This CDR3 is built from 14 residues. Germline lookup yields CDR1 SGHAT and CDR2 FQDESV (reference sequence). CDR3 sequence reads: CASRRDSRNSPLHF. DNA for the CDR3: TGTGCCAGCAGACGGGACAGCAGGAATTCACCCCTCCACTTT. The variable domain in full, with the rest retrieved from reference TRBV11-1 and TRBJ1-6, is EAEVAQSPRYKITEKSQAVAFWCDPISGHATLYWYRQILGQGPELLVQFQDESVVDDSQLPKDRFSAERLKGVDSTLKIQPAELGDSAMYLCASRRDSRNSPLHFGNGTRLTVT.

This clonotype was found a few times. The chain links TRBV28 to TRBJ1-5; a weak D match, TRBD1 (5 bases). Trimming removed 6 bases from V and 1 base from J, with 22 bases in between. Per the germline V gene, CDR1 is MDHEN and CDR2 is SYDVKM. The CDR3 runs to 18 residues. CDR3 residues: CASSEFAGYRDSNQPQHF. As DNA, the CDR3 is TGTGCCAGCAGCGAGTTTGCGGGCTACCGGGACAGCAATCAGCCCCAGCATTTT. Full variable domain (outside the CDR3, taken from reference TRBV28 and TRBJ1-5): DVKVTQSSRYLVKRTGEKVFLECVQDMDHENMFWYRQDPGLGLRLIYFSYDVKMKEKGDIPEGYSVSREKKERFSLILESASTNQTSMYLCASSEFAGYRDSNQPQHFGDGTRLSIL.

The rearrangement uses TRBV11-2 and TRBJ2-3, with 14 positions matching TRBD2. Losses at the gene ends were 5 bases for V and 3 bases for J; bases not matched to a gene: 10. The CDR3 runs 18 residues. Germline lookup yields CDR1 SGHAT and CDR2 FQNNGV. CDR3 amino acids: CASSTGLAGVRGTDTQYF. CDR3 nucleotide sequence: TGTGCCAGCAGCACGGGACTAGCGGGGGTTCGGGGTACAGATACGCAGTATTTT.

The V call is TRBV7-2, the J call TRBJ2-4; D gene ambiguous. Germline V CDR1 and CDR2: SGHTA, FQGNSA. The CDR3 is 12 residues long. Deletions cut 5 bases from V and 12 bases from J, with 14 bases between. CDR3 sequence reads: CASSPGTVGQYF. The CDR3 DNA reads TGTGCCAGCAGCCCCGGTACCGTTGGTCAGTACTTC. The full variable domain, in which reference TRBV7-2 and TRBJ2-4 provide the parts outside the CDR3, is GAGVSQSPSNKVTEKGKDVELRCDPISGHTALYWYRQSLGQGLEFLIYFQGNSAPDKSGLPSDRFSAERTGGSVSTLTIQRTQQEDSAVYLCASSPGTVGQYFGAGTRLSVL.

V gene TRBV4-3 combines with J gene TRBJ2-7; 16 bases match TRBD2. From germline, CDR1 is LGHNA and CDR2 YSLEER. The CDR3 sequence is 18 residues long. Trimming removed 2 bases from V and 4 bases from J; junction bases left unmatched: 8. As DNA, the CDR3 is TGCGCCAGCAGCCAAAATCCGGGACTAGCGGGGGGGAGGTACGAGCAGTACTTC. It translates to CASSQNPGLAGGRYEQYF.

This clonotype was seen more than once but under ten times. This sequence joins TRBV7-2 and TRBJ2-7; no clear D. With 0 bases removed from V and 1 base from J, the gap between germline ends came to 4 bases. Germline V gene data show CDR1 as SGHTA and CDR2 as FQGNSA. The CDR3 spans 13 residues. The CDR3, as DNA: TGTGCCAGCAGCTTAGCGGTTTCCTACGAGCAGTACGTC. As protein: CASSLAVSYEQYV.

This clonotype was detected only a few times. V gene TRBV7-2 combines with J gene TRBJ2-5, with D possibly TRBD1 on 5 matching bases. The V and J ends lost 1 base and 0 bases respectively, with 6 bases between them. This CDR3 spans 14 amino acids. Germline loops: CDR1 SGHTA, CDR2 FQGNSA. This CDR3 is CASSLDRNQETQYF. For the CDR3, the DNA is TGTGCCAGCAGCTTAGACAGGAACCAAGAGACCCAGTACTTC.

This clonotype has more than one count but fewer than ten. This chain uses TRBV20-1 with TRBJ1-1; 7 bases are shared with TRBD1. This CDR3 is 15 amino acids long. Looked up from germline, CDR1 is DFQATT and CDR2 is SNEGSKA (reference sequence). The ends lost 0 bases at V and 3 bases at J; junction bases unmatched: 7. The chain's CDR3 is CSARDQRQGYTEAFF. CDR3 sequence (DNA): TGCAGTGCTAGAGATCAAAGACAGGGATACACTGAAGCTTTCTTT.

The chain is built from TRBV20-1 and TRBJ2-6; 10 nucleotides line up with TRBD1. CDR1 DFQATT and CDR2 SNEGSKA come from the germline V gene (reference sequence). V gave up 7 bases and J gave up 0 bases; unmatched junction bases: 9. The CDR3 length is 17 residues. The CDR3 reads CSVPTGGFFSGANVLTF. CDR3 sequence (DNA): TGCAGTGTACCGACAGGGGGCTTTTTCTCTGGGGCCAACGTCCTGACTTTC.

This clonotype occurred a few times. The gene calls are TRBV4-2 and TRBJ1-5; possibly TRBD1 for D (5 bases). V lost 1 base to trimming and J lost 2 bases, with 9 bases between them. Germline-derived CDR1 and CDR2 are LGHNA and YNFKEQ. CDR3 length: 15 amino acids. CDR3 in amino acids: CASSQGGAGNQPQHF. Written as DNA, the CDR3 is TGTGCCAGCAGCCAAGGAGGGGCGGGCAATCAGCCCCAGCATTTT.

This clonotype has a handful of counts. The rearrangement uses TRBV11-2 and TRBJ2-1; D is tentatively TRBD1 or TRBD2 (5 bases each). CDR3 length: 17 amino acids. CDR1 SGHAT and CDR2 FQNNGV come from the germline V gene. V lost 5 bases and J 3 bases, leaving 20 bases between the germline ends. The CDR3: CASSARTGTEVYNEQFF. DNA for the CDR3: TGTGCCAGCAGCGCCCGGACCGGGACGGAGGTCTACAATGAGCAGTTCTTC.